This T cell receptor (beta chain) originates from a study of control samples from healthy donors and cancer patients. The assay was immunoSEQ multiplex PCR, and TCRdb's table has in-frame clones only and misses some. The sample has some 140,000 clones; 80% to 95% are singletons. Deletions cut 4 bases from V and 7 bases from J, with 16 bases between. CDR1 is LNHDA, CDR2 SQIVND, per germline (reference sequence). This CDR3 has 14 residues. The gene calls are TRBV19 and TRBJ1-2; maybe TRBD1 (5 bases). The sequencing sample was made of blood. This TCR derives from a man aged 25-45 years in good health. DNA of the CDR3: TGTGCCAGTAGTACCCCAGGCAGGGCTGTTGGCTACACCTTC. Translating it yields CASSTPGRAVGYTF.